This T cell receptor (beta chain) appears in the sequencing data of a study of cytomegalovirus exposure and HLA in healthy donors. Findings and caveats of the study: Association with HLA alleles at 0.05 false discovery rate was found for around 17,000 TCR beta sequences in a later analysis.

The CDR3 runs to 15 residues. J gave up 2 bases and V 4 bases, and 6 bases lay outside the gene matches. Per germline, CDR1 LGHNA and CDR2 YSLEER. On this clone itself: Its antigen remains unidentified.

A multiplex PCR was run with 60 Vbeta primers and 13 Jbeta primers. Assay: immunoSEQ multiplex PCR; the TCRdb copy retains only in-frame clones and omits some. The sample has about 170,000 clones, 85% seen once. The rearrangement uses TRBV4-3 and TRBJ2-3; 7 positions match TRBD1. The clonotype comes from a man between 18 and 35 years old in good health and CMV-seropositive. The sample was PBMCs. CDR3 nucleotide sequence: TGCGCCAGCAGCCGGACAGGCCTCCCCACAGATACGCAGTATTTT. This gives the protein CASSRTGLPTDTQYF.